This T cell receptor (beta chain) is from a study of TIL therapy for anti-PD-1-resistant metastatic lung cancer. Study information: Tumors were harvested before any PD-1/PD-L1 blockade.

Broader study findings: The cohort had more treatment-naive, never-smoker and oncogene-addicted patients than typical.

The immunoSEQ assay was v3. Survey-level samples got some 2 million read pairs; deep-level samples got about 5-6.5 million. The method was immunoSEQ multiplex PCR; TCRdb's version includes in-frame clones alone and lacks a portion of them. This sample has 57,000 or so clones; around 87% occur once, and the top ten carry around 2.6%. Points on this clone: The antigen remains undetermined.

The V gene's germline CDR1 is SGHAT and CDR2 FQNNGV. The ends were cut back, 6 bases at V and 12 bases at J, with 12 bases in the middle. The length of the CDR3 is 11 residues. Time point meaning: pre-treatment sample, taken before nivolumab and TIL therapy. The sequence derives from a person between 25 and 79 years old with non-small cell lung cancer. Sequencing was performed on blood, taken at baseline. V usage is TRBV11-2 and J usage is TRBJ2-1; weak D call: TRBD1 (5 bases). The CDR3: CASSFAGLQFF. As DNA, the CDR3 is TGTGCCAGCAGTTTCGCAGGGCTGCAGTTCTTC.